Presented here are 22 T cell receptor beta chains from one specimen sequenced in a study of cytomegalovirus exposure and HLA in healthy donors (dated by TCRdb to about 2017). Libraries were built with the immunoSEQ multiplex PCR assay. For the multiplex PCR, a mixture combining 60 forward primers for TCR Vbeta segments and 13 reverse primers for TCR Jbeta segments was used. As stored in TCRdb, this immuneACCESS dataset retains in-frame rearrangements with V and J assigned. A fraction of the clones does not appear; measured against another copy, unresolved V genes explain less than half of the discrepancy, and the remainder lacks a known reason. This sample has over 150,000 clones in its table, and 65% to 75% of those were observed once. The ten biggest clones cover about 2.8% of the sample. The source material was PBMCs. The receptors come from a man aged 18 to 30 in good health and CMV-seronegative.

The rearrangement links TRBV5-1 to TRBJ1-2, with D hard to call. V lost 4 bases and J 6 bases, leaving 10 bases between the germline ends. This CDR3 has 12 residues. Per germline, CDR1 SGHRS and CDR2 YFSETQ. CDR3 DNA: TGCGCCAGCAGCCAACGCGGGGATGGCTACACCTTC. Translation: CASSQRGDGYTF.

The rearrangement uses TRBV6-5 and TRBJ2-3; the D gene is possibly TRBD2 (6 bases). The CDR3 sequence is 16 residues long. The germline V gene encodes CDR1 MNHEY and CDR2 SVGAGI. The V and J ends lost 0 bases and 5 bases respectively, with 15 bases between them. CDR3: CASSYSRRSGEDTQYF. The CDR3 DNA reads as TGTGCCAGCAGTTACTCGAGGCGGTCGGGAGAAGATACGCAGTATTTT.

This chain links TRBV14 with TRBJ2-1; D unresolved. The V end lost 0 bases, the J end lost 4 bases, and 13 bases lay between the germline ends. Germline values: CDR1 SGHDN, CDR2 FVKESK. This CDR3 comprises 16 residues. As DNA, the CDR3 is TGTGCCAGCAGCCAAGAAGCCTATCCAGGATACAATGAGCAGTTCTTC. Translation: CASSQEAYPGYNEQFF.

The chain joins TRBV29-1 to TRBJ1-3, with D tentatively TRBD1 (6 bases). The V end lost 0 bases, the J end lost 1 base, and 31 bases lay between the germline ends. Germline V CDR1 and CDR2: SQVTM, ANQGSEA. CDR3 length: 22 amino acids. Written as DNA, the CDR3 is TGCAGCGTTGAAGATTTATCTCAACGCGACAGGCCCTCCCTTTTATCTGGAAACACCATATATTTT. Amino acid sequence: CSVEDLSQRDRPSLLSGNTIYF. The full variable domain, in which reference TRBV29-1 and TRBJ1-3 provide the parts outside the CDR3, is SAVISQKPSRDICQRGTSLTIQCQVDSQVTMMFWYRQQPGQSLTLIATANQGSEATYESGFVIDKFPISRPNLTFSTLTVSNMSPEDSSIYLCSVEDLSQRDRPSLLSGNTIYFGEGSWLTVV.

CDR3 protein: CASSFPGHEQYF. CDR3 nucleotides: TGTGCCAGCAGTTTTCCGGGTCACGAGCAGTACTTC. This chain links TRBV27 with TRBJ2-7, with D unresolved. The CDR3 loop spans 12 amino acids. V gave up 3 bases and J gave up 5 bases, with 8 bases separating them. CDR1 is MNHEY and CDR2 is SMNVEV in the germline V gene (reference sequence).

The CDR3 nucleotides read TGTGCCAGCAGTGCAGACTGGGGGAGGAGCACTGAAGCTTTCTTT. This sequence encodes CASSADWGRSTEAFF. The chain has TRBV6-5 and TRBJ1-1, with D possibly being TRBD1 (5 bases). From germline, CDR1 is MNHEY and CDR2 SVGAGI. The CDR3 runs to 15 residues. V was pared by 5 bases and J by 4 bases, with 17 bases between.

This clone was seen once. The chain couples TRBV5-5 to TRBJ2-4, with D perhaps TRBD1 (6 bases). The CDR3 covers 15 residues. Trimming removed 4 bases from V and 0 bases from J, with 11 bases in between. CDR1 is SGHKS, CDR2 YYEKEE, per germline (reference sequence). The CDR3 is CASSQGHLAKNIQYF. The CDR3 DNA reads TGTGCCAGCAGCCAGGGACACTTAGCCAAAAACATTCAGTACTTC. The full variable domain, with the rest looked up from reference TRBV5-5 and TRBJ2-4, is DAGVTQSPTHLIKTRGQQVTLRCSPISGHKSVSWYQQVLGQGPQFIFQYYEKEERGRGNFPDRFSARQFPNYSSELNVNALLLGDSALYLCASSQGHLAKNIQYFGAGTRLSVL.

This clone was counted only a few times. V gene TRBV5-4 combines with J gene TRBJ2-2; 10 positions agree with TRBD2. Trimming took 4 bases from V and 1 from J; bases not matched to a gene: 4. Germline CDR1 is SGHNT and CDR2 is YYREEE (reference sequence). The CDR3 runs to 16 residues. The CDR3 loop reads CASSSSSGGNTGELFF. CDR3 coding DNA: TGTGCCAGCAGCAGCTCTAGCGGGGGGAACACCGGGGAGCTGTTTTTT.

The chain employs TRBV6-5 and TRBJ1-1; D might be TRBD1 (6 bases). The CDR3 extends over 13 amino acids. Between the trimmed V and J ends, which lost 4 bases and 4 bases, there was a span of 10 bases. Germline V gene data show CDR1 as MNHEY and CDR2 as SVGAGI. Written as DNA, the CDR3 is TGTGCCAGCAGTTCAGGGGTGTCCACTGAAGCTTTCTTT. Translating gives CASSSGVSTEAFF.

This clone was detected a few times. This chain connects TRBV7-8 to TRBJ2-3, with 8 bases that match TRBD1. Germline CDR1 reads SGHVS; CDR2 reads FQNEAQ. With 2 bases clipped from V and 2 bases from J, the junction kept 3 bases outside the gene matches. The CDR3 consists of 15 residues. CDR3 nucleotides: TGTGCCAGCAGCTTACAGGGGGCACTCACAGATACGCAGTATTTT. Translation gives CASSLQGALTDTQYF.

This CDR3 reads CASSVGNRVFTEAFF. The DNA for the CDR3 is TGTGCCAGCAGTGTTGGGAACAGGGTATTCACTGAAGCTTTCTTT. The chain carries TRBV6-1 and TRBJ1-1, with D perhaps matching TRBD1 (6 bases). V was shortened by 4 bases and J by 4 bases, with 16 bases between the two germline ends. Germline V gives CDR1 MNHNS, CDR2 SASEGT. CDR3 size: 15 residues.

For this clone: Other DNA sequences in the same sample also yield this CDR3. The rearrangement uses TRBV6-1 and TRBJ2-7, with a possible D match to TRBD1 (6 bases). V lost 6 bases to trimming and J lost 4 bases, with 19 bases between them. The CDR3 covers 15 residues. Germline CDR1 is MNHNS and CDR2 is SASEGT. The CDR3 sequence is CASRPGPTGTYEQYV. The CDR3 region has the DNA TGTGCCAGCAGACCCGGGCCAACGGGGACATACGAGCAGTACGTC.

This chain joins TRBV27 and TRBJ1-1; TRBD1 matches 10 bases. CDR3 size: 13 residues. V lost 6 bases to trimming and J lost 8 bases; unmatched junction nucleotides: 6. The germline V gene has CDR1 MNHEY and CDR2 SMNVEV (reference sequence). The CDR3 here is CASSTRDRGEAFF. In DNA form, the CDR3 reads TGTGCCAGCAGCACCCGGGACAGGGGAGAAGCTTTCTTT.

This chain joins TRBV7-9 and TRBJ1-2; 8 bases are a match to TRBD1. CDR3 size: 13 residues. After removal of 8 bases from V and 3 bases from J, the junction contained 5 bases not matched to a gene. Germline V gene lookup returns CDR1 SEHNR and CDR2 FQNEAQ (reference sequence). The CDR3 region has the DNA TGTGCCAGCGGACAGGGAAGGGACTATGGCTACACCTTC. Its protein is CASGQGRDYGYTF.

The chain uses TRBV6-1 and TRBJ2-7; the match to TRBD2 covers 13 bases. The length of the CDR3 is 15 residues. V lost 6 bases to trimming and J lost 0 bases; unmatched junction nucleotides: 2. CDR1 and CDR2 from the germline V gene are MNHNS and SASEGT. CDR3 loop: CASRLAGGSSYEQYV. Here the CDR3 DNA reads TGTGCCAGCAGACTAGCGGGGGGGAGCTCCTACGAGCAGTACGTC.

This clone has only a few counts. The chain is built from TRBV6-1 and TRBJ2-2; 10 bases agree with TRBD1. CDR1 MNHNS and CDR2 SASEGT come from the germline V gene. The CDR3 contains 15 residues. The J segment lost 6 bases and the V segment lost 1 base, leaving 2 bases of the junction unmatched. This CDR3 reads CASSEVGQGPGELFF. CDR3 in DNA: TGTGCCAGCAGTGAAGTGGGACAGGGGCCCGGGGAGCTGTTTTTT.

The chain couples TRBV6-5 to TRBJ2-7; 12 bases are shared with TRBD1. The length of the CDR3 is 14 residues. Germline CDR1 reads MNHEY; CDR2 reads SVGAGI. V dropped 5 bases and J dropped 4; count of bases not matched to a gene: 3. CDR3 amino acids: CASSRDRGLYEQYF. The CDR3, as DNA: TGTGCCAGCAGTCGGGACAGGGGGCTGTACGAGCAGTACTTC.

The chain combines TRBV6-4 with TRBJ2-1; 7 positions agree with TRBD2. The CDR3 extends over 16 amino acids. Germline V gene lookup returns CDR1 MRHNA and CDR2 SNTAGT. Trimming took 0 bases from V and 4 from J; bases not matched to a gene: 6. CDR3 sequence reads: CASSDSEAGEYNEQFF. As DNA, the CDR3 is TGTGCCAGCAGTGACTCTGAGGCGGGGGAGTACAATGAGCAGTTCTTC.

The chain carries TRBV5-1 and TRBJ2-2; 13 nucleotides agree with TRBD2. Germline assignment: CDR1 SGHRS and CDR2 YFSETQ. The CDR3 spans 18 residues. V shed 4 bases, J shed 7 bases, and the junction held 13 bases outside the gene matches. CDR3 DNA: TGCGCCAGCAGCACTAGGACTAGCGGGGGCCCTTTTAGCGGGGAGCTGTTTTTT. Amino acid sequence: CASSTRTSGGPFSGELFF.

Regarding this clone: Distinct nucleotide sequences in the sample also encode this CDR3. The rearrangement joins TRBV10-3 to TRBJ2-2; TRBD1 might be the D (5 bases). With 0 bases removed from V and 4 bases from J, the gap between germline ends came to 12 bases. This CDR3 region has 16 residues. CDR1 ENHRY and CDR2 SYGVKD come from the germline V gene. This CDR3 is CAISESGQGVTGELFF. Here the CDR3 DNA reads TGTGCCATCAGTGAGTCGGGGCAAGGTGTCACCGGGGAGCTGTTTTTT.

The CDR3 sequence is CATRQGAIGANVLTF. The CDR3 DNA is TGTGCCACGAGACAGGGGGCGATTGGGGCCAACGTCCTGACTTTC. The rearrangement joins TRBV6-1 to TRBJ2-6; 10 bases agree with TRBD1. J gave up 3 bases and V 10 bases, and 6 bases lay outside the gene matches. CDR1 MNHNS and CDR2 SASEGT come from the germline V gene. This CDR3 comprises 15 residues.

V and J are TRBV28 and TRBJ2-3; a weak D match, TRBD1 (5 bases). V was trimmed by 3 bases and J by 2 bases, leaving 9 bases between them. Germline CDR1 reads MDHEN; CDR2 reads SYDVKM. CDR3 length: 14 amino acids. This CDR3 is CASSFAGNTDTQYF. In nucleotides, the CDR3 is TGTGCCAGCAGTTTTGCAGGGAACACAGATACGCAGTATTTT.